The clone carrying this T cell receptor (beta chain) occurred once. The antigen remains undetermined. Trimming removed 4 bases from V and 4 bases from J, with 24 bases in between. CDR3 length: 17 amino acids. Per the germline V gene, CDR1 is SGHTS and CDR2 is YDEGEE. The study sequenced cultured CD4+ T cell DNA using the Oncomine TCR Beta short-read assay. Genomic DNA from cultured CD4+ T cells was extracted. TCRdb used MiXCR to reprocess the PCR reads, holding one entry per CDR3 protein. In the table there are around 5,400 distinct CDR3 sequences, around two fifths of which are singletons. The entry originates in a study of vaccination and CD4 T cells after COVID-19. Study-wide results and caveats: Clonotypes reactive to SARS-CoV-2 had a median that went up from around 20 to 38, but not significantly.

Treatment indicated: approximately 11-day PBMC culture with coronavirus spike peptide pools or control peptides (ViraFEST assay). Sequencing input: CD4+ T cells from blood, cultured in vitro. The clonotype originates from a human donor who had recovered from COVID-19. This chain links TRBV5-8 with TRBJ2-7, with D tentatively TRBD2 (5 bases). CDR3 sequence: CASSPNGFTFGSYEQYF. The CDR3 DNA reads as TGTGCCAGCAGCCCTAATGGGTTCACGTTTGGGAGTTACGAGCAGTACTTC.